This T cell receptor (beta chain) was obtained from a study of blood T cell repertoires in COVID-19 (dated by TCRdb to the early 2020s). Study-level background: The collaborator samples originated in the United States, Italy and Spain and spanned the acute and convalescent phases of COVID-19. The material from the prospective study consisted of cDNA or gDNA derived from T cells, B-cell-depleted T cells, or PBMCs. Subjects who had been exposed to COVID-19, were actively infected with it, or had recovered from it provided the deeply sampled blood TCRbeta repertoires that made up the dataset. The repertoires were made available in a free public database intended to serve as a resource for research on the immune response to SARS-CoV-2. The samples were drawn from two sources: the first 160 participants of the ongoing ImmuneRACE study, and fewer than 1,500 subjects contributed by 6 global collaborators. Nearly every sample came with metadata listing a de-identified subject ID, COVID-19 status, age in years and sex. Where HLA class I and class II types were available, the types were taken from metadata supplied by the sample provider, not from assay-based typing. Study-wide findings and limitations: The quantity of clinical and demographic metadata differed by source and by participant and was supplied without curation.

In Seattle, one collaborating source enrolled patients while the infection was active and tracked those patients longitudinally over the course of disease. The collaborating institutions used their own protocols to collect whole blood in K2EDTA tubes. For TCRbeta analysis, collaborator samples were shipped as frozen whole blood, as isolated PBMCs, or as DNA extracted from either sample type. Concerning this clone: The antigen it recognizes is unknown. Base quality data are lacking; no much larger clone is found one base away.

Germline trimming amounts to 4 bases on V and 5 bases on J, with 12 as the count of junction bases outside the gene matches. CDR1 and CDR2 are read off the germline V gene as KGHSH and LQKENI. There are 16 amino acids in the CDR3, from cysteine to phenylalanine inclusive. Of the read, only the CDR3 DNA is kept; its 48 bases are in frame from base 1. The immunoSEQ Assay, a bias-controlled multiplex PCR, was used to amplify TCRbeta CDR3 regions from genomic DNA. The published analysis was carried out like this. Within the assay, amplification of reference gene primers was used to estimate how many nucleated cells each sample contained. To quantify the absolute abundance of each unique TCRbeta CDR3 rearrangement, sequence reads were collapsed and filtered. For each sample, productive Simpson clonality was calculated by taking the square root of Simpson's diversity index across productive rearrangements. This immuneACCESS table, as held by TCRdb, lists in-frame sequences with V and J called but not all clones. Of the missing ones, under half trace to an unresolved V gene in checked studies; the others have no known cause. V and J calls and clone size are those listed in that table; D and trimming were worked out from the DNA. The sample records 60,000 to 80,000 clones, 80% to 90% of which are singletons. 15% to 20% of the sample lies in the top ten.

Recombination linked TRBV18 to TRBJ2-7, and 9 junction bases match TRBD1. This clonotype was sampled from a woman aged 60-75 years with COVID-19, enrolled during active disease. The sample was peripheral blood. The CDR3 amino acid sequence is: CASSRRNGQGKDEQYF. The base sequence is TGTGCCAGCTCACGACGCAACGGACAGGGGAAGGACGAGCAGTACTTC.